Following are 9 T cell receptor beta chains from one sample sequenced in a study of shared clonotypes between healthy human individuals. The table came from immunoSEQ multiplex PCR; TCRdb's copy has only in-frame clones and leaves some out. The table has hundreds of thousands of clones, around 73% seen once; the top ten hold 1.5% to 2%. The material sequenced was memory CD4+ T cells sorted from blood. The subset: CD45RA-negative fraction. Receptor source: a woman in her twenties or thirties in good health.

The chain links TRBV5-4 to TRBJ1-1, with D hard to call. The V end lost 0 bases, the J end lost 6 bases, and 3 bases lay between the germline ends. Germline CDR1 SGHNT, CDR2 YYREEE (reference sequence). CDR3 length equals 11 residues. The CDR3, as DNA: TGTGCCAGCAGCTTGGGGTCTGAAGCTTTCTTT. Protein: CASSLGSEAFF. Full variable domain (rest looked up from reference TRBV5-4 and TRBJ1-1): ETGVTQSPTHLIKTRGQQVTLRCSSQSGHNTVSWYQQALGQGPQFIFQYYREEENGRGNFPPRFSGLQFPNYSSELNVNALELDDSALYLCASSLGSEAFFGQGTRLTVV.

This chain joins TRBV19 and TRBJ1-4, with 8 bases lining up with TRBD1. CDR3 size: 16 residues. Trimming removed 4 bases from V and 6 bases from J; junction bases left unmatched: 10. Germline values: CDR1 LNHDA, CDR2 SQIVND (reference sequence). The CDR3 coding sequence is TGTGCCAGTAGTAAGCAGGGGGCCACCTCGCATGAAAAACTGTTTTTT. Residues: CASSKQGATSHEKLFF. The full variable domain, in which reference TRBV19 and TRBJ1-4 provide the parts outside the CDR3, is DGGITQSPKYLFRKEGQNVTLSCEQNLNHDAMYWYRQDPGQGLRLIYYSQIVNDFQKGDIAEGYSVSREKKESFPLTVTSAQKNPTAFYLCASSKQGATSHEKLFFGSGTQLSVL.

V usage is TRBV10-1 and J usage is TRBJ2-2, with D perhaps TRBD2 (5 bases). Deletions cut 4 bases from V and 7 bases from J, with 13 bases between. Looked up from germline, CDR1 is WNHNN and CDR2 is SYGVQD (reference sequence). The CDR3 length is 14 residues. The chain's CDR3 is CASSARDWVGELFF. CDR3 nucleotide sequence: TGCGCCAGCAGTGCCCGGGATTGGGTCGGGGAGCTGTTTTTT.

This clone has just a few counts. The CDR3 bases are TGCGCCAGCAGCGCGGACTCCCTCGGGGAGCAGTACTTC. As protein: CASSADSLGEQYF. The V call is TRBV10-1, the J call TRBJ2-7, with D possibly matching TRBD2 (5 bases). Germline lookup yields CDR1 WNHNN and CDR2 SYGVQD (reference sequence). This CDR3 is built from 13 residues. V lost 6 bases, J lost 7 bases, and 16 bases lay in between.

This clone was detected only once. This rearrangement joins TRBV2 to TRBJ1-2; TRBD1 matches 10 bases. Looked up from germline, CDR1 is SNHLY and CDR2 is FYNNEI. V dropped 6 bases and J dropped 9; count of bases not matched to a gene: 10. This CDR3 has 14 residues. The CDR3 DNA sequence: TGTGCCAGCAGGTCCGGGACAGGGGTTTGGCGCTACACCTTC. Translating gives CASRSGTGVWRYTF.

About this clone itself: Other DNA sequences in this specimen translate into the identical CDR3. The chain is built from TRBV2 and TRBJ1-5; the D is unclear. Trimming removed 3 bases at V and 1 base at J, with 7 bases between. CDR3 length: 14 amino acids. CDR1 and CDR2 (germline): SNHLY, FYNNEI. This chain's CDR3 is CASSEPSSNQPQHF. CDR3 bases: TGTGCCAGCAGTGAGCCGTCAAGCAATCAGCCCCAGCATTTT.

The CDR3 reads CASSSNGQETQYF. The CDR3 DNA sequence: TGCGCCAGCAGCTCAAACGGGCAAGAGACCCAGTACTTC. The chain employs TRBV5-1 and TRBJ2-5; D is unclear. The length of the CDR3 is 13 residues. Germline-derived CDR1 and CDR2 are SGHRS and YFSETQ. With 3 bases removed from V and 2 bases from J, the gap between germline ends came to 8 bases.

The chain links TRBV7-9 to TRBJ2-5, with unresolved D. The CDR3 is made up of 14 amino acids. Trimming took off 0 bases at V and 5 bases at J, with 10 bases between the two ends. CDR1 and CDR2 (germline): SEHNR, FQNEAQ (reference sequence). In nucleotides, the CDR3 is TGTGCCAGCAGCTTAGCGCAAGGGATGGAGACCCAGTACTTC. Encoded protein: CASSLAQGMETQYF.

V and J are TRBV28 and TRBJ2-3, with 12 nucleotides matching TRBD2. Trimming at V came to 8 bases and at J to 1 base, leaving 4 bases not matched to a gene. The CDR3 contains 15 residues. Germline CDR1 and CDR2: MDHEN and SYDVKM. The CDR3 here is CASWSSGGGTDTQYF. For the CDR3, the DNA is TGTGCCAGCTGGTCTAGCGGGGGGGGCACAGATACGCAGTATTTT.